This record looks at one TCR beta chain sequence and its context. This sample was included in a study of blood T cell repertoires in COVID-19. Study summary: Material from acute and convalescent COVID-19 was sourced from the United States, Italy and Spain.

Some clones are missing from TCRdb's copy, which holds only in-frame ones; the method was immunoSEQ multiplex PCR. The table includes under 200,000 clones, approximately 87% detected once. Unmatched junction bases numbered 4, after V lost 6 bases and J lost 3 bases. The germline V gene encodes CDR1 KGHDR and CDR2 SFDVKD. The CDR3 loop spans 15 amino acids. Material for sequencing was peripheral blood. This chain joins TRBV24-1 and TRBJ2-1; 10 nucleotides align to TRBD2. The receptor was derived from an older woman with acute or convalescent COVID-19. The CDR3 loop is CATSSGTSVYNEQFF. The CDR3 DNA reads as TGTGCCACCAGTTCCGGGACTAGCGTCTACAATGAGCAGTTCTTC.